A selection of T cell receptor beta chains follows, all from one sample in a study of T cells after yellow fever vaccination. TCRdb re-called the 5' RACE reads through MiXCR, storing one row per CDR3 protein. The sample lists 200,000 to 300,000 distinct CDR3 sequences; approximately 13% were seen once. The starting material was CD4+ T cells sorted from PBMCs, obtained 45 days after the yellow fever booster vaccination. All receptors derive from a man younger than 40 who received the YFV17D yellow fever vaccine. Both conserved end residues are part of each CDR3. Clone size is shown for a subset of rows, as once, few, many or a class of expanded clone.

TRBJ2-1,-,TRBV7-2,CASSGVGGFGQFF
TRBJ2-7,-,TRBV5-1,CASSLDGQGYEQYF
TRBJ2-2,-,TRBV5-4,CASSTSGRNTGELFF
TRBJ2-1,few,TRBV29-1,CSVEGQGRVQFF
TRBJ2-3,-,TRBV7-9,CASTPGSRGADTQYF
TRBJ2-1,few,TRBV3-1,CASSQGSETVDEQFF
TRBJ2-2,few,TRBV9,CASNPEGAAGELFF
TRBJ2-2,-,TRBV3-1,CASSQEGVSGELFF
TRBJ2-7,few,TRBV20-1,CSARDSGLAGGPGYEQYF
TRBJ2-3,few,TRBV6-2/TRBV6-3,CASSYRAGTGDTQYF
TRBJ1-1,few,TRBV6-6,CASSGGANTEAFF
TRBJ2-5,few,TRBV14,CASSGWGQETQYF
TRBJ2-7,-,TRBV28,CASSLGTSGRAEQYF
TRBJ1-3,few,TRBV2,CASSKETGSFSGNTIYF
TRBJ2-7,few,TRBV5-4,CASSSGTVPYEQYF